The clone carrying this T cell receptor (beta chain) has only a few counts. Trimming pared 8 bases from V and 1 base from J, leaving 11 bases between. Germline V lookup: CDR1 MDHEN, CDR2 SYDVKM. This CDR3 has 13 amino acids. This record comes from a study of shared clonotypes between healthy human individuals. Across the study: Researchers assigned three CD4 naive, three CD4 memory, two CD8 naive and one CD8 memory plate to each donor.

Sequencing was performed with immunoSEQ multiplex PCR; in TCRdb, only in-frame clones are kept and a portion is missing. The sample shows some 320,000 clones, over 75% of them seen only once. The sequenced material came from memory CD8+ T cells sorted from blood. The sample's subset: CD45RO+ cells pooled with CCR7-negative TemRA cells. The rearrangement uses TRBV28 and TRBJ2-5; D remains ambiguous. This sequence was found in a man between 18 and 35 years old in good health. CDR3 residues: CASSQRTQETQYF. CDR3 sequence (DNA): TGTGCCAGCTCTCAGAGAACCCAAGAGACCCAGTACTTC.